Listed here are 5 T cell receptor beta chains from one sample, sequenced in a study of beta chain features in type 1 diabetes. What was sequenced were expressed TCRB transcripts, since all of the isolated RNA had been reverse transcribed. Libraries were prepared by immunoSEQ multiplex PCR; TCRdb keeps only in-frame clonotypes and omits some of them. The top ten clones hold 0.028% of a sample with fewer than 300,000 clones, about a fifth of them seen once. General study results and limits: The study found moderately but significantly shorter TCRB CDR3s in all four CD4+ subsets of Type 1 diabetes patients.

These TCRs' antigens remain unknown. The sample comprised naive CD4+ T cells from blood. All receptors come from a woman in her 40s with type 1 diabetes.

This clone was counted only a few times. The J gene is TRBJ2-3, the V gene TRBV4-2; 12 bases are a match to TRBD2. CDR1 is LGHNA and CDR2 is YNFKEQ in the germline V gene. V dropped 4 bases and J dropped 1; count of bases not matched to a gene: 6. The CDR3 sequence is 17 residues long. CDR3 region: CASSRSTSGGGTDTQYF. The CDR3 bases are TGTGCCAGCAGCCGGTCGACTAGCGGGGGAGGCACAGATACGCAGTATTTT.

The CDR3: CASRGTGGRYEQYF. The CDR3 region has the DNA TGTGCCAGCAGGGGGACAGGGGGAAGGTACGAGCAGTACTTC. The chain is built from TRBV27 and TRBJ2-7; TRBD1 matches 11 bases. The CDR3 covers 14 residues. The germline V gene encodes CDR1 MNHEY and CDR2 SMNVEV (reference sequence). V was pared by 6 bases and J by 4 bases, with 5 bases of the junction left unmatched.

CDR3 region: CASSYSSTPPQETQYF. CDR3 sequence (DNA): TGTGCCAGCAGTTACTCTAGCACGCCTCCCCAAGAGACCCAGTACTTC. The V gene is TRBV6-5, the J gene TRBJ2-5; no clear D. V was cut by 0 bases and J by 1 base, with 12 bases left in between. The CDR3 extends over 16 amino acids. Germline CDR1 reads MNHEY; CDR2 reads SVGAGI.

This clone showed up just once. The chain joins TRBV27 to TRBJ1-1; 8 nucleotides agree with TRBD1. V gave up 3 bases and J gave up 5 bases; unmatched junction bases: 5. CDR3 size: 14 residues. Germline V lookup: CDR1 MNHEY, CDR2 SMNVEV (reference sequence). The CDR3 sequence is CASSFSRGQTEAFF. DNA for the CDR3: TGTGCCAGCAGTTTCAGCAGGGGGCAAACTGAAGCTTTCTTT.

This clone was recorded a few times. This rearrangement joins TRBV28 to TRBJ2-5, with a tentative D call TRBD1 (6 bases). V was clipped by 5 bases and J by 3 bases, with 13 bases between them. The length of the CDR3 is 14 residues. Per germline, CDR1 MDHEN and CDR2 SYDVKM. Here the CDR3 DNA reads TGTGCCAGCAGTCTCCCCGGGACAAAAGAGACCCAGTACTTC. Its translation is CASSLPGTKETQYF.